The T cell receptor beta chain described here comes from a study of blood T cell repertoires in COVID-19. Overall study: Italy, Spain and the United States were the sources of the convalescent and acute COVID-19 samples.

In the authors' workflow: Using reference gene primer amplification, nucleated cell counts were estimated. Using immunoSEQ multiplex PCR, the repertoire was profiled, and TCRdb retains in-frame clones only, with some absent. For V, J and clone size, that table is used; D and trimming come from the DNA. The sample has roughly 120,000 clones, 78% seen once. The CDR3 is 14 amino acids. J gave up 10 bases and V 3 bases, and 5 bases lay outside the gene matches. Germline CDR1 reads SGHDT; CDR2 reads YYEEEE. This rearrangement joins TRBV5-6 to TRBJ1-6; 9 bases are a match to TRBD1. This TCR came from a man between 65 and 85 years old with acute or convalescent COVID-19. Sequencing used peripheral blood. This CDR3 reads CASSWGQGESPLHF. The CDR3 nucleotides read TGTGCCAGCAGCTGGGGACAGGGTGAGTCACCCCTCCACTTT.